The rows below give T cell receptor beta chains drawn from one sample of a study of breast tumors, draining lymph nodes, adjacent tissues. TCRdb redid the calling of the multiplex PCR reads with MiXCR, one entry per CDR3 protein. The repertoire holds about 180,000 distinct CDR3 sequences, with 30% to 40% as singletons. The specimen sequenced was axillary lymph node tissue. These receptors all come from a female donor with breast cancer. Some clones in this sample may be carry-over from other donors' samples. The CDR3 runs from the conserved cysteine through the conserved F or W. The order of the fields is J gene, V gene, D gene, CDR3 length, clone size, CDR3 protein, CDR3 DNA. D genes are given only for firm matches. A clone size is listed for some rows: how often the clone was seen (once, few, many), or a class if it is expanded.

J: TRBJ2-2; V: TRBV7-3; D: -; length: 13; size: -; CDR3: CASTRDDTGELFF; DNA: TGTGCCAGCACCAGGGATGACACCGGGGAGCTGTTTTTT
J: TRBJ2-3; V: TRBV7-2; D: -; length: 15; size: -; CDR3: CASSPWDRRYYTQYF; DNA: TGTGCCAGCAGCCCGTGGGATCGGCGTTACTACACGCAGTATTTT
J: TRBJ2-3; V: TRBV28; D: TRBD2; length: 15; size: many; CDR3: CASSLALAGAGTQYF; DNA: TGTGCCAGCAGTCTGGCCCTAGCGGGGGCGGGTACGCAGTATTTT
J: TRBJ2-3; V: TRBV20-1; D: -; length: 12; size: many; CDR3: CSAPDGVDTQYF; DNA: TGCAGCGCCCCGGACGGGGTAGATACGCAGTATTTT
J: TRBJ1-5; V: TRBV5-6; D: -; length: 15; size: -; CDR3: CASSRAGSDNQPQHF; DNA: TGTGCCAGCAGCCGAGCGGGGAGCGACAATCAGCCCCAGCATTTT
J: TRBJ2-3; V: TRBV6-6; D: -; length: 11; size: many; CDR3: CASSYVDTQYF; DNA: TGTGCCAGCAGTTACGTGGATACGCAGTATTTT
J: TRBJ2-2; V: TRBV6-5; D: TRBD2; length: 19; size: few; CDR3: CASSYSGVAGGPSTGELFF; DNA: TGTGCCAGCAGTTACTCGGGGGTAGCGGGAGGGCCGAGCACCGGGGAGCTGTTTTTT
J: TRBJ1-5; V: TRBV19; D: -; length: 14; size: many; CDR3: CASSAGLGNQPQHF; DNA: TGTGCCAGTAGCGCAGGTTTGGGCAATCAGCCCCAGCATTTT
J: TRBJ2-2; V: TRBV7-9; D: -; length: 14; size: many; CDR3: CASSQSTNTGELFF; DNA: TGTGCCAGCAGCCAGAGTACGAACACCGGGGAGCTGTTTTTT
J: TRBJ2-1; V: TRBV2; D: TRBD2; length: 17; size: many; CDR3: CASSPVLWGGFFNEQFF; DNA: TGTGCCAGCAGTCCTGTTTTGTGGGGGGGATTTTTCAATGAGCAGTTCTTC
J: TRBJ2-5; V: TRBV19; D: TRBD1; length: 15; size: many; CDR3: CASSIGTGVQETQYF; DNA: TGTGCCAGTAGTATCGGGACAGGGGTTCAAGAGACCCAGTACTTC
J: TRBJ2-3; V: TRBV19; D: TRBD1; length: 14; size: -; CDR3: CASSIGTDTDTQYF; DNA: TGTGCCAGTAGTATTGGGACAGATACAGATACGCAGTATTTT
J: TRBJ2-1; V: TRBV5-1; D: TRBD2; length: 15; size: -; CDR3: CASSSGTSERNEQFF; DNA: TGCGCCAGCAGCTCCGGGACTAGCGAACGCAATGAGCAGTTCTTC
J: TRBJ2-7; V: TRBV7-9; D: -; length: 14; size: -; CDR3: CASSPPIKGYEQYF; DNA: TGTGCCAGCAGCCCCCCAATTAAGGGCTACGAGCAGTACTTC
J: TRBJ1-4; V: TRBV9; D: -; length: 16; size: once; CDR3: CASSVLAGAPGEKLFF; DNA: TGTGCCAGCAGCGTATTAGCGGGGGCTCCCGGGGAAAAACTGTTTTTT
J: TRBJ2-7; V: TRBV6-5; D: TRBD1; length: 13; size: -; CDR3: CASRPRDRDEQYF; DNA: TGTGCCAGCAGGCCCCGGGACAGGGACGAGCAGTACTTC
J: TRBJ1-3; V: TRBV20-1; D: -; length: 15; size: many; CDR3: CSARDRPNSGNTIYF; DNA: TGCAGTGCTAGAGATAGGCCGAACTCTGGAAACACCATATATTTT
J: TRBJ2-3; V: TRBV4-1; D: -; length: 13; size: many; CDR3: CATIGEGADTQYF; DNA: TGCGCCACCATCGGAGAGGGTGCAGATACGCAGTATTTT
J: TRBJ2-6; V: TRBV2; D: -; length: 15; size: -; CDR3: CASSVGWAGANVLTF; DNA: TGTGCCAGCAGCGTAGGATGGGCTGGGGCCAACGTCCTGACTTTC
J: TRBJ2-4; V: TRBV19; D: -; length: 15; size: -; CDR3: CASSPPGGGGNIQYF; DNA: TGTGCCAGTAGTCCACCCGGGGGAGGGGGCAACATTCAGTACTTC
J: TRBJ2-3; V: TRBV30; D: TRBD2; length: 14; size: once; CDR3: CARLRRGGTDTQYF; DNA: TGTGCCCGGCTTAGGCGGGGGGGCACAGATACGCAGTATTTT
J: TRBJ2-6; V: TRBV25-1; D: -; length: 16; size: -; CDR3: CASSQAWGSGANVLTF; DNA: TGTGCCAGCAGCCAAGCTTGGGGCTCTGGGGCCAACGTCCTGACTTTC
J: TRBJ1-4; V: TRBV27; D: TRBD1; length: 17; size: many; CDR3: CASSLTSQGASWEKLFF; DNA: TGTGCCAGCAGTTTAACCTCCCAGGGGGCGTCTTGGGAAAAACTGTTTTTT
J: TRBJ2-7; V: TRBV28; D: -; length: 13; size: -; CDR3: CASSLIKPYEQYF; DNA: TGTGCCAGCAGTTTGATTAAGCCCTACGAGCAGTACTTC
J: TRBJ2-1; V: TRBV12-3/TRBV12-4; D: -; length: 15; size: -; CDR3: CASSFLQGGNSEQFF; DNA: TGTGCCAGCAGTTTTTTGCAGGGGGGTAATTCCGAGCAGTTCTTC
J: TRBJ2-1; V: TRBV5-5; D: TRBD2; length: 15; size: -; CDR3: CASSLSGTSGNEQFF; DNA: TGTGCCAGCAGCCTGTCAGGGACTAGCGGCAATGAGCAGTTCTTC
J: TRBJ1-6; V: TRBV29-1; D: TRBD1; length: 13; size: many; CDR3: CSVRQGLNSPLHF; DNA: TGCAGCGTTCGACAGGGGTTGAATTCACCCCTCCACTTT
J: TRBJ2-1; V: TRBV9; D: TRBD2; length: 16; size: many; CDR3: CASSVGRLAGGVEQFF; DNA: TGTGCCAGCAGCGTAGGGAGGCTAGCGGGAGGGGTTGAGCAGTTCTTC
J: TRBJ2-7; V: TRBV6-5; D: TRBD2; length: 16; size: -; CDR3: CASSRGGAGGLYEQYF; DNA: TGTGCCAGCAGTAGGGGAGGAGCGGGGGGGTTGTACGAGCAGTACTTC
J: TRBJ2-3; V: TRBV7-3; D: -; length: 16; size: many; CDR3: CASSLGAAYYTDTQYF; DNA: TGTGCCAGCAGCTTAGGTGCAGCCTACTACACAGATACGCAGTATTTT
J: TRBJ1-3; V: TRBV20-1; D: -; length: 15; size: -; CDR3: CSARLRGARANTVYF; DNA: TGCAGTGCTAGACTCCGGGGGGCGCGGGCAAACACCGTATATTTT
J: TRBJ2-7; V: TRBV28; D: -; length: 13; size: -; CDR3: CASIPGLGYEQYF; DNA: TGTGCCAGCATCCCAGGGCTCGGCTACGAGCAGTACTTC
J: TRBJ2-3; V: TRBV7-9; D: TRBD1; length: 14; size: many; CDR3: CASNAGQGTDTQYF; DNA: TGTGCCAGCAACGCGGGACAGGGAACAGATACGCAGTATTTT
J: TRBJ1-6; V: TRBV10-3; D: -; length: 13; size: many; CDR3: CAISDGPGSSLHF; DNA: TGTGCCATCAGTGACGGGCCCGGTTCATCCCTCCACTTT
J: TRBJ1-4; V: TRBV3-1; D: -; length: 16; size: many; CDR3: CASSQGFWKGSEKLFF; DNA: TGTGCCAGCAGCCAAGGATTTTGGAAGGGTTCTGAAAAACTGTTTTTT
J: TRBJ1-5; V: TRBV6-2/TRBV6-3; D: -; length: 13; size: many; CDR3: CASSVPGPQPQHF; DNA: TGTGCCAGCAGTGTCCCGGGACCTCAGCCCCAGCATTTT
J: TRBJ1-2; V: TRBV20-1; D: TRBD1; length: 14; size: many; CDR3: CSARRTTGASGYTF; DNA: TGCAGTGCTAGACGAACGACAGGGGCCTCTGGCTACACCTTC
J: TRBJ2-1; V: TRBV4-1; D: TRBD2; length: 14; size: -; CDR3: CASGGLAGAHEQLF; DNA: TGCGCCAGCGGGGGGCTAGCGGGGGCACATGAGCAGCTCTTC
J: TRBJ2-7; V: TRBV5-5; D: -; length: 14; size: many; CDR3: CASQGRATSYEQYF; DNA: TGTGCCAGCCAAGGCCGCGCAACCTCCTACGAGCAGTACTTC
J: TRBJ2-5; V: TRBV29-1; D: -; length: 14; size: many; CDR3: CSVPDGRTQETQYF; DNA: TGCAGCGTTCCCGACGGGAGAACCCAAGAGACCCAGTACTTC
J: TRBJ2-4; V: TRBV12-3/TRBV12-4; D: -; length: 16; size: few; CDR3: CASSPRWEVAKNIQYF; DNA: TGTGCCAGCAGCCCGCGGTGGGAAGTCGCCAAAAACATTCAGTACTTC
J: TRBJ2-1; V: TRBV4-3; D: -; length: 15; size: -; CDR3: CASSPQESLKNEQFF; DNA: TGCGCCAGCAGCCCTCAGGAGTCTCTTAAGAATGAGCAGTTCTTC
J: TRBJ2-7; V: TRBV28; D: -; length: 15; size: -; CDR3: CASSEAGPSSYEQYF; DNA: TGTGCCAGCAGTGAGGCGGGACCCTCGTCCTACGAGCAGTACTTC
J: TRBJ2-5; V: TRBV6-5; D: TRBD2; length: 15; size: few; CDR3: CASSHRGGAKETQYF; DNA: TGTGCCAGCAGTCACCGCGGGGGGGCCAAAGAGACCCAGTACTTC
J: TRBJ2-1; V: TRBV5-6; D: -; length: 14; size: many; CDR3: CASSLNEQGGEQFF; DNA: TGTGCCAGCAGCTTGAACGAACAGGGGGGGGAGCAGTTCTTC